This entry features one TCR beta chain sequence. This specimen comes from a study of blood T cell repertoires in COVID-19. The trim removed 4 bases at V and 10 bases at J, leaving 8 bases unmatched. This CDR3 comprises 15 residues. Germline assignment: CDR1 MNHEY and CDR2 SVGAGI. As originally analysed: The authors estimated nucleated cell counts from reference gene primer amplification. Sequencing was performed with immunoSEQ multiplex PCR; in TCRdb, only in-frame clones are kept and a portion is missing. The V and J calls and the clone size are those of that table, but D and trimming were determined from the DNA. The sample carries roughly 250,000 clones, around 90% recorded once.

The chain links TRBV6-5 to TRBJ1-6; 9 nucleotides align to TRBD1. The TCR comes from a woman aged 30 to 39 with acute COVID-19. The source material was PBMCs or T cells enriched from blood (not recorded which). This CDR3 reads CASSFTGGVSSPLHF. The DNA for the CDR3 is TGTGCCAGCAGTTTCACAGGGGGCGTGTCGTCACCCCTCCACTTT.